The 28 T cell receptor beta chains below were found in one sample sequenced in a study of molecular identifiers for immune sequencing clone quantification. Using its own MiXCR run on the PCR reads, TCRdb lists one record per CDR3 protein. The sample carries approximately 90,000 distinct CDR3 sequences, over 20% recorded once. Sequencing was carried out using naive CD8+ T cells from blood, with Jurkat cell RNA spiked in. Subset defined: FACS-sorted CD8+CD4-CCR7+CD45RA+ naive T cells. These TCRs come from a human donor in good health. Some libraries in this study had Jurkat cell RNA spiked in.

This clonotype was observed a single time. Possible read error: a much larger clone is one base away. This sequence joins TRBV27 and TRBJ2-2; D is tentatively TRBD1 or TRBD2 (5 bases each). The CDR3 runs to 15 residues. Germline-derived CDR1 and CDR2 are MNHEY and SMNVEV (reference sequence). CDR3 sequence reads: CASSLGSWGTGEPFF. In DNA form, the CDR3 reads TGTGCCAGCAGTTTAGGATCGTGGGGCACCGGGGAGCCGTTTTTT.

This clonotype has at least ten counts. The chain carries TRBV5-6 and TRBJ2-7, with D uncertain. V lost 4 bases and J lost 10, with 15 bases in between. CDR3 length equals 12 residues. Germline values: CDR1 SGHDT, CDR2 YYEEEE. Here the CDR3 reads CASSLSQTGQYF. In DNA form, the CDR3 reads TGTGCCAGCAGCCTCTCCCAAACTGGTCAGTACTTC.

At least ten counts were recorded for this clonotype. The chain links TRBV7-9 to TRBJ1-1; possibly TRBD1 for D (6 bases). CDR1 and CDR2 from the germline V gene are SEHNR and FQNEAQ (reference sequence). Trimming took off 5 bases at V and 5 bases at J, with 18 bases between the two ends. The CDR3 sequence is 15 residues long. CDR3 DNA: TGTGCCAGCAGCCGCGAGGAGGGGGTAGGAACTGAAGCTTTCTTT. Translation: CASSREEGVGTEAFF.

This clonotype was counted many times. The junction departs from the called germline gene at one end, perhaps through a read error. The rearrangement uses TRBV20-1 and TRBJ2-1; TRBD2 is a possible D gene (5 bases). The CDR3 contains 13 residues. The germline gives CDR1 DFQATT, CDR2 SNEGSKA (reference sequence). The CDR3 nucleotides are TGCAGTGCCCAGCCTAGCTCCTACAATGAGCAGCTCTTC. Its translation is CSAQPSSYNEQLF.

The chain links TRBV11-2 to TRBJ2-1; 9 bases agree with TRBD1. The CDR3 sequence is 15 residues long. Trimming cost V 2 bases and J 8 bases; bases outside gene matches: 7. Germline loops: CDR1 SGHAT, CDR2 FQNNGV. Here the CDR3 reads CASSLRDRGIDEQFF. The CDR3 nucleotides read TGTGCCAGCAGCTTACGCGACAGGGGGATCGATGAGCAGTTCTTC.

This clonotype came up many times. CDR3 in amino acids: CASSYYFGGTESTDTQYF. CDR3 bases: TGTGCCAGCAGTTACTACTTTGGTGGGACAGAGAGCACAGATACGCAGTATTTT. This chain uses TRBV6-5 with TRBJ2-3; TRBD1 aligns across 7 bases. Germline lookup yields CDR1 MNHEY and CDR2 SVGAGI. Unmatched junction bases numbered 10, after V lost 1 base and J lost 0 bases. This CDR3 is 18 amino acids long.

Details on this clonotype: A much larger clone lies a single base off, so this may be a read error. The rearrangement joins TRBV12-5 to TRBJ1-1; D gene uncertain. Trimming took 5 bases from V and 8 from J, leaving 18 bases between them. In germline, CDR1 is LGHNT, CDR2 FRNRAP. The CDR3 is made up of 14 amino acids. Here the CDR3 reads CASGPSLKFGEAFF. For the CDR3, the DNA is TGTGCTAGTGGTCCGTCCCTTAAGTTTGGCGAAGCTTTCTTT.

This clonotype was counted many times. This chain links TRBV7-2 with TRBJ2-7, with 7 bases aligning to TRBD1. CDR3 length equals 15 residues. The V gene's germline CDR1 is SGHTA and CDR2 FQGNSA. V dropped 4 bases and J dropped 1; count of bases not matched to a gene: 7. The CDR3 sequence: CASSSARDSSYEQYF. The CDR3 coding sequence is TGTGCCAGCAGCTCAGCCCGGGACAGTTCCTACGAGCAGTACTTC.

The gene calls are TRBV5-5 and TRBJ1-1; 7 bases map to TRBD1. V lost 4 bases and J lost 3; bases outside the gene matches: 6. This CDR3 comprises 14 residues. Germline CDR1 and CDR2: SGHKS and YYEKEE (reference sequence). CDR3: CASSLRDSYTEAFF. Written as DNA, the CDR3 is TGTGCCAGCAGCCTCCGGGACAGTTACACTGAAGCTTTCTTT. The full variable domain, in which reference TRBV5-5 and TRBJ1-1 provide the parts outside the CDR3, is DAGVTQSPTHLIKTRGQQVTLRCSPISGHKSVSWYQQVLGQGPQFIFQYYEKEERGRGNFPDRFSARQFPNYSSELNVNALLLGDSALYLCASSLRDSYTEAFFGQGTRLTVV.

About this clonotype itself: Being one base from a much bigger clone, this may be a read error. The chain has TRBV19 and TRBJ1-5; 8 nucleotides match TRBD1. Germline values: CDR1 LNHDA, CDR2 SQIVND (reference sequence). This CDR3 contains 15 residues. The CDR3 nucleotides read TGTGCCAGCCTCACAGGGGGAAGGGGCAATCGGCCCCAGCATTTT. It specifies CASLTGGRGNRPQHF.

This clonotype was seen a handful of times. The J gene is TRBJ1-5, the V gene TRBV27; D remains ambiguous. This CDR3 contains 14 residues. Per germline, CDR1 MNHEY and CDR2 SMNVEV (reference sequence). V was pared by 3 bases and J by 5 bases, with 11 bases between. Here the CDR3 DNA reads TGTGCCAGCAGTTTTCGGGCTGCTTATCAGCCCCAGCATTTT. It specifies CASSFRAAYQPQHF.

This clonotype has ten or more counts. This rearrangement joins TRBV29-1 to TRBJ2-7; D may match TRBD1 or TRBD2 (5 bases each). Deletions cut 4 bases from V and 2 bases from J, with 15 bases between. CDR3 length: 14 residues. In germline, CDR1 is SQVTM, CDR2 ANQGSEA. Here the CDR3 reads CSVALAQGPYEQYF. The CDR3 region has the DNA TGCAGCGTTGCCCTGGCGCAGGGACCCTACGAGCAGTACTTC.

A word on this clonotype: This may stem from a read error, because a much larger clone lies one nucleotide away. The chain recombines TRBV5-1 with TRBJ2-3, with a possible D match to TRBD1 (5 bases). Trimming stripped 3 bases from V and 3 bases from J, with 11 bases between. The CDR3 is 14 amino acids. Per germline, CDR1 SGHRS and CDR2 YFSETQ. The CDR3 is CASSSNTGTDTQYF. The CDR3, as DNA: TGCGCCAGCAGCTCCAACACAGGAACAGATACGCAGTATTTT. Complete variable domain (other parts from reference TRBV5-1 and TRBJ2-3): KAGVTQTPRYLIKTRGQQVTLSCSPISGHRSVSWYQQTPGQGLQFLFEYFSETQRNKGNFPGRFSGRQFSNSRSEMNVSTLELGDSALYLCASSSNTGTDTQYFGPGTRLTVL.

There are many counts of this clonotype. As DNA, the CDR3 is TGCGCCAGCAGCCAAGCGGACTTCGGGGGCTTTAGTGAAGCTTTCTTT. Amino acid sequence: CASSQADFGGFSEAFF. V usage is TRBV4-3 and J usage is TRBJ1-1; D is perhaps TRBD1 (6 bases). The CDR3 is 16 amino acids. Germline V lookup: CDR1 LGHNA, CDR2 YSLEER. The germline V and J ends were trimmed by 1 base and 7 bases, with 19 bases remaining between them.

Points on this clonotype: Just one base apart from a much larger clone, this may be a read error. The chain is built from TRBV4-3 and TRBJ2-7; D possibly corresponds to TRBD1 (6 bases). CDR3 length equals 16 residues. With 0 bases removed from V and 2 bases from J, the gap between germline ends came to 14 bases. Germline V lookup: CDR1 LGHNA, CDR2 YSLEER. CDR3 loop: CASSQDSQGIPYEQYF. In DNA form, the CDR3 reads TGCGCCAGCAGCCAAGACTCGCAGGGGATCCCCTACGAGCAGTACTTC.

Of note for this clonotype: A much larger clone differs from this one at a single base, so this may be a read error. V usage is TRBV2 and J usage is TRBJ2-1; D is unresolved. V lost 0 bases to trimming and J lost 6 bases, with 24 bases between them. This CDR3 comprises 19 residues. Germline V gives CDR1 SNHLY, CDR2 FYNNEI. The CDR3 sequence is CASSEAVAAFSHRRNEQFF. CDR3 bases: TGTGCCAGCAGTGAAGCAGTGGCAGCCTTTAGCCACAGACGCAATGAGCAGTTCTTC.

In regard to this clonotype: This clone may be a read error of a much larger clone one base away. The CDR3, as DNA: TGTACCAGCAGTTCAACTAGCGGGGGGGCCTACAATGAGCAGTTCTTC. This sequence encodes CTSSSTSGGAYNEQFF. V and J are TRBV6-2 or TRBV6-3 and TRBJ2-1; 13 nucleotides match TRBD2. The CDR3 extends over 16 amino acids. Per germline, CDR1 MNHEY and CDR2 SVGEGT.

As concerns this clonotype: Just one base apart from a much larger clone, this may be a read error. The chain recombines TRBV7-6 with TRBJ2-7, with TRBD2 as a possible D gene (5 bases). Germline-derived CDR1 and CDR2 are SGHVS and FNYEAQ. The CDR3 covers 14 residues. V dropped 5 bases and J dropped 3 bases, with 14 bases sitting between them. The CDR3 reads CASSVSGEGYEQYF. Written as DNA, the CDR3 is TGTGCCAGCAGCGTTTCTGGCGAGGGCTACGAGCAGTACTTC.

This clonotype was found many times. The chain has TRBV7-6 and TRBJ2-3; possible D gene TRBD2, 6 bases. The CDR3 is made up of 18 amino acids. Trimming took off 7 bases at V and 2 bases at J, with 25 bases between the two ends. Germline CDR1 and CDR2: SGHVS and FNYEAQ. Here the CDR3 DNA reads TGTGCCAGCATCAAGTCCCGGGACGGAGGGATGTCCACAGATACGCAGTATTTT. It yields the protein CASIKSRDGGMSTDTQYF. Filled out from reference TRBV7-6 and TRBJ2-3, the complete variable domain reads GAGVSQSPRYKVTKRGQDVALRCDPISGHVSLYWYRQALGQGPEFLTYFNYEAQQDKSGLPNDRFSAERPEGSISTLTIQRTEQRDSAMYRCASIKSRDGGMSTDTQYFGPGTRLTVL.

The chain links TRBV4-1 to TRBJ1-5; maybe TRBD1 (5 bases). The CDR3 runs 15 residues. V lost 4 bases and J 1 base, leaving 11 bases between the germline ends. The germline V gene encodes CDR1 MGHRA and CDR2 YSYEKL. CDR3 in DNA: TGCGCCAGCAGCCTCCTCGGGGGGAGCAATCAGCCCCAGCATTTT. It is translated as CASSLLGGSNQPQHF.

This clonotype was picked up many times. V usage is TRBV20-1 and J usage is TRBJ2-7; D may be TRBD2 (6 bases). This CDR3 comprises 15 residues. Germline V lookup: CDR1 DFQATT, CDR2 SNEGSKA (reference sequence). V was trimmed by 6 bases and J by 0 bases, leaving 18 bases between them. The CDR3 is CSARDASASSYEQYF. DNA of the CDR3: TGCAGTGCCCGAGACGCTAGCGCGAGCTCCTACGAGCAGTACTTC.

This clonotype was counted once. The V and J genes are TRBV7-6 and TRBJ2-7; 7 positions agree with TRBD1. This CDR3 has 17 amino acids. V was clipped by 5 bases and J by 2 bases; unmatched bases: 15. Per germline, CDR1 SGHVS and CDR2 FNYEAQ. The CDR3 DNA follows: TGTGCCAGCAGCCCAATACTTACAGGGGACCCAACCTACGAGCAGTACTTC. Translated, it gives CASSPILTGDPTYEQYF.

This clonotype was observed many times. The chain recombines TRBV4-1 with TRBJ2-3; D is possibly TRBD2 (5 bases). CDR3 length equals 16 residues. The germline gives CDR1 MGHRA, CDR2 YSYEKL. Trimming stripped 4 bases from V and 0 bases from J, with 14 bases between. CDR3 amino acids: CASSPSGRTSTDTQYF. In nucleotides, the CDR3 is TGCGCCAGCAGCCCAAGCGGAAGGACTAGCACAGATACGCAGTATTTT.

This clonotype has at least ten counts. V usage is TRBV19 and J usage is TRBJ2-5; D is perhaps TRBD1 or TRBD2 (6 bases each). The germline gives CDR1 LNHDA, CDR2 SQIVND (reference sequence). There are 14 residues in the CDR3. The V gene lost 3 bases and the J gene lost 5 bases, with 13 bases spanning the gap. The chain's CDR3 is CASSIRGTMETQYF. CDR3 DNA: TGTGCCAGTAGTATCCGCGGGACAATGGAGACCCAGTACTTC. The full variable domain, with the rest looked up from reference TRBV19 and TRBJ2-5, is DGGITQSPKYLFRKEGQNVTLSCEQNLNHDAMYWYRQDPGQGLRLIYYSQIVNDFQKGDIAEGYSVSREKKESFPLTVTSAQKNPTAFYLCASSIRGTMETQYFGPGTRLLVL.

This clonotype was detected ten times or more. CDR3 DNA: TGCAGTGCTAGAAGACAGGGGTCGAGCTCCTACGAGCAGTACTTC. This translates into CSARRQGSSSYEQYF. This rearrangement joins TRBV20-1 to TRBJ2-7; 8 nucleotides align to TRBD1. Trimming at V came to 2 bases and at J to 0 bases, leaving 6 bases not matched to a gene. The CDR3 totals 15 residues. Germline CDR1 is DFQATT and CDR2 is SNEGSKA (reference sequence).

In this sample, this clonotype turned up many times. The chain has TRBV5-1 and TRBJ2-7; 7 nucleotides match TRBD1. Trimming took 7 bases from V and 5 from J; bases not matched to a gene: 9. From germline, CDR1 is SGHRS and CDR2 YFSETQ. This CDR3 spans 13 amino acids. CDR3 nucleotide sequence: TGCGCCAGCTCACCGACAGGGTCCGACGAGCAGTACTTC. Its translation is CASSPTGSDEQYF.

Only a few counts were recorded for this clonotype. V gene TRBV29-1 combines with J gene TRBJ2-7; weak D call: TRBD1 (5 bases). Trimming cost V 6 bases and J 2 bases, with 17 bases left between them. The CDR3 length is 14 residues. Germline V gene lookup returns CDR1 SQVTM and CDR2 ANQGSEA. CDR3 sequence reads: CSVGPETAPYEQYF. DNA of the CDR3: TGCAGCGTCGGTCCGGAGACAGCACCCTACGAGCAGTACTTC.

This clonotype was observed at least ten times. This chain joins TRBV15 and TRBJ1-5; D is possibly TRBD1 (6 bases). CDR1 is LNHNV, CDR2 YYDKDF, per germline (reference sequence). CDR3 length: 12 amino acids. Trimming took 6 bases from V and 4 from J, leaving 7 bases between them. The CDR3 loop is CATRGGNQPQHF. The CDR3, as DNA: TGTGCCACCAGAGGGGGAAATCAGCCCCAGCATTTT.